This T cell receptor (beta chain) was recorded in a study of T cells after posttransplantation cyclophosphamide. TCRdb's copy holds only in-frame clones and misses some; the assay was immunoSEQ multiplex PCR. The sample yields 8,000 to 9,500 clones, 90% seen once. The CDR3 length is 15 residues. The trim removed 6 bases at V and 6 bases at J, leaving 11 bases unmatched. Germline V lookup: CDR1 MNHNS, CDR2 SASEGT. A marrow graft followed busulfan-fludarabine conditioning, with cyclophosphamide on days +3 and +4. Material: CD4+ T cells sorted from blood, obtained less than 1,500 days after allogeneic stem cell transplant with posttransplant cyclophosphamide. The chain is built from TRBV6-1 and TRBJ1-5; 7 nucleotides align to TRBD1. This sequence was found in a female patient in her 50s who received an allogeneic stem cell transplant from a related donor, was CMV-positive, and had no GVHD. Some T cells may be transferred from the graft donor. The CDR3 nucleotides read TGTGCCAGCAGGGACCTAGGGGGCGCAGGTCAGCCCCAGCATTTT. Protein: CASRDLGGAGQPQHF.